These T cell receptor beta chains were read from a single sample in a study of T cells in Graves' hyperthyroidism and ophthalmopathy. TCRdb fed the multiplex PCR reads into MiXCR, producing one record per CDR3 protein. The sample yields approximately 510,000 distinct CDR3 sequences, 46% seen once. Sequenced material: peripheral blood or thyroid tissue (not recorded which). These receptors all stem from an adult woman with Graves' disease, either hyperthyroidism or ophthalmopathy (not recorded which). Each CDR3 is given with its conserved first and last residue. Each record gives: clone size, J gene, V gene, D gene, CDR3 DNA, CDR3 protein. A D gene is named only where the DNA matches it firmly. A row's size may be missing; if present it is once, few, many or a size class.

clone size: many; J gene: TRBJ2-7; V gene: TRBV7-2; D gene: TRBD1; CDR3 DNA: TGTGCCAGCAGCGTCTCTTCCCGGGACAGGGGCGAGCAGTACTTC; CDR3 protein: CASSVSSRDRGEQYF
clone size: NA; J gene: TRBJ1-1; V gene: TRBV5-1; D gene: NA; CDR3 DNA: TGCGCCAGCAGCTCCCTGACGGCGGGTAAGGAAGCTTTCTTT; CDR3 protein: CASSSLTAGKEAFF
clone size: many; J gene: TRBJ1-2; V gene: TRBV7-2; D gene: NA; CDR3 DNA: TGTGCCAGCAGCTCCCCGGTTCGGAGACACCTGTATGGCTACACCTTC; CDR3 protein: CASSSPVRRHLYGYTF
clone size: NA; J gene: TRBJ2-7; V gene: TRBV10-3; D gene: NA; CDR3 DNA: TGTGCCATCAGCTCCGGACAGCCAGACTACGAGCAGTACTTC; CDR3 protein: CAISSGQPDYEQYF
clone size: NA; J gene: TRBJ2-7; V gene: TRBV7-3; D gene: NA; CDR3 DNA: TGTGCCACTCCACTCAGCCCCCCTTCGGGTTCCTACGAGCAGTACTTC; CDR3 protein: CATPLSPPSGSYEQYF
clone size: many; J gene: TRBJ1-4; V gene: TRBV4-2; D gene: TRBD1; CDR3 DNA: TGTGCCAGCAGCCCACCGGGACAGAATGAAAAACTGTTTTTT; CDR3 protein: CASSPPGQNEKLFF
clone size: NA; J gene: TRBJ2-3; V gene: TRBV12-3/TRBV12-4; D gene: NA; CDR3 DNA: TGTGCCAGCAGTTCTCCCCCCGGGGGCACAGATACGCAGTATTTT; CDR3 protein: CASSSPPGGTDTQYF
clone size: few; J gene: TRBJ2-5; V gene: TRBV7-2; D gene: NA; CDR3 DNA: TGTGCCAGCAGCTTAGCGGGGGACCAGACCCAGTACTTC; CDR3 protein: CASSLAGDQTQYF
clone size: NA; J gene: TRBJ2-7; V gene: TRBV7-9; D gene: NA; CDR3 DNA: TGTGCCAGCAGCTATGGACAGAAATACGAGCAGTACTTC; CDR3 protein: CASSYGQKYEQYF
clone size: few; J gene: TRBJ2-2; V gene: TRBV5-1; D gene: TRBD2; CDR3 DNA: TGCGCCAGCAGCCCCCGGGAGGGCGGGGAGCTGTTTTTT; CDR3 protein: CASSPREGGELFF